The clone carrying this T cell receptor beta chain was detected many times. These data are taken from a study of CD8 T cells in ankylosing spondylitis. TCRdb analysed the 5' RACE reads with MiXCR anew, one entry per CDR3 protein. This sample has 200,000 to 250,000 distinct CDR3 sequences, with roughly a tenth found just once. Trimming cost V 3 bases and J 3 bases, with 12 bases left between them. Germline CDR1 is SGHVS and CDR2 is FQNEAQ. The CDR3 totals 16 residues. J is TRBJ1-6 and V is TRBV7-8; no clear D. This sequence originates from a male donor with ankylosing spondylitis or in good health (not recorded which). Sequenced: blood, either unsorted or a sorted T cell fraction (not recorded which). This CDR3 reads CASSFSMGNYNSPLHF. The CDR3 DNA sequence: TGTGCCAGCAGCTTTAGTATGGGGAACTATAATTCACCCCTCCACTTT.